This entry features one T cell receptor (beta chain) sequence. Only in-frame clones appear in the TCRdb table, and some are missing; sequencing was by immunoSEQ multiplex PCR. The sample contains 10,000 to 15,000 clones, 65% to 85% of which appear only once. The sample comes from a study of T cells after somatic rescue of genetic block. The sample consisted of peripheral blood mononuclear cells (PBMCs). The sequence derives from a boy aged 5-17 years.

The CDR3 DNA reads as TGTGCCAGCAGACGCGGGACTAGCGGGCCCTACGAGCAGTACTTC. Protein: CASRRGTSGPYEQYF. V usage is TRBV6-5 and J usage is TRBJ2-5; 12 nucleotides line up with TRBD2. The closer fit of TRBJ2-7 to the DNA end suggests the J call may be wrong. The CDR3 is 15 amino acids. Germline values: CDR1 MNHEY, CDR2 SVGAGI.